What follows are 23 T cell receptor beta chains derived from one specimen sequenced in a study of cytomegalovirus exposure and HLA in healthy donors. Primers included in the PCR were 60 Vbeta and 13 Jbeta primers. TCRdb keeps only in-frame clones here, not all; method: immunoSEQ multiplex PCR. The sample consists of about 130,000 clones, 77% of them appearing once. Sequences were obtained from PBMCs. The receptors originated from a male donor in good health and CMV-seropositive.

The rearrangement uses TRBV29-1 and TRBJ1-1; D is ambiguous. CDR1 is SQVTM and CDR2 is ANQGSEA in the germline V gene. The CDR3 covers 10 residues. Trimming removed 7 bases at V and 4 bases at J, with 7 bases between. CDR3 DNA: TGCAGCGCACGGGTCACTGAAGCTTTCTTT. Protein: CSARVTEAFF.

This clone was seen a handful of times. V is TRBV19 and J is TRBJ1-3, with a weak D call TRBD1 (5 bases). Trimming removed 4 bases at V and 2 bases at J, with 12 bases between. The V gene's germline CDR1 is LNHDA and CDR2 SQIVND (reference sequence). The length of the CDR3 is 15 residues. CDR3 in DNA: TGTGCCAGTAGTACCCGGGACTCCCCTGGAAACACCATATATTTT. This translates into CASSTRDSPGNTIYF.

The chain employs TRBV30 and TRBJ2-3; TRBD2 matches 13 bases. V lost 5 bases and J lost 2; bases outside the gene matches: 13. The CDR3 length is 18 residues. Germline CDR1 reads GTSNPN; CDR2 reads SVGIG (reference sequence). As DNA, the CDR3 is TGTGCCTGGGGGAGACTAGCGGGGGGACCTCGTTCCACAGATACGCAGTATTTT. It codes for CAWGRLAGGPRSTDTQYF.

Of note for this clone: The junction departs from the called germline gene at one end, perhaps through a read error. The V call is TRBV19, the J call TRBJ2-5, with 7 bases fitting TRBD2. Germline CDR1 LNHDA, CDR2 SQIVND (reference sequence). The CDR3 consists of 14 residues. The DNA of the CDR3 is TGTGCCAGTAGTATAACTTCGAGGGAGGGGTTGCCGGACTTC. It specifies CASSITSREGLPDF.

CDR3 coding DNA: TGTGCCAGCAGCTTCACAGGCGAGGTCGGGGAGCTGTTTTTT. Amino acid sequence: CASSFTGEVGELFF. The chain is built from TRBV11-3 and TRBJ2-2; the D gene is possibly TRBD1 (5 bases). V was pared by 3 bases and J by 7 bases, with 12 bases between. This CDR3 region has 14 residues. The germline V gene encodes CDR1 SGHNT and CDR2 YENEEA.

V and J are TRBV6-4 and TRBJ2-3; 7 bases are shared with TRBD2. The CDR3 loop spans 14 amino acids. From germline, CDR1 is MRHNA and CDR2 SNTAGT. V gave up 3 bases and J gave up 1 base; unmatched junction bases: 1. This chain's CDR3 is CASSDAGGTDTQYF. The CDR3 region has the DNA TGTGCCAGCAGTGATGCGGGGGGCACAGATACGCAGTATTTT.

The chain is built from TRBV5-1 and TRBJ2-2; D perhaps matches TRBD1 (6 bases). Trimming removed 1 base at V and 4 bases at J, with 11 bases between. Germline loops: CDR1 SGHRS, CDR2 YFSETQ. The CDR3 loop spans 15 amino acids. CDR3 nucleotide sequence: TGCGCCAGCAGCTTGAGGGGGTTCGTCACCGGGGAGCTGTTTTTT. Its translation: CASSLRGFVTGELFF.

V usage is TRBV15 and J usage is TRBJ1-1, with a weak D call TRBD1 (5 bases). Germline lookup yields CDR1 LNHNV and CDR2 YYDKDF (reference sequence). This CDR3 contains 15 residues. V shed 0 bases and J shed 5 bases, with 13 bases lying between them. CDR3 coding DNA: TGTGCCACCAGCAGAGATCAGCAGGGTTTGACTGAAGCTTTCTTT. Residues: CATSRDQQGLTEAFF.

The CDR3: CASSFPTAGTQYTGELFF. The CDR3 DNA is TGTGCCAGCAGCTTCCCTACGGCCGGGACACAGTACACCGGGGAGCTGTTTTTT. The J gene is TRBJ2-2, the V gene TRBV13; D may be TRBD1 (6 bases). This CDR3 is 18 amino acids long. Between the trimmed V and J ends, which lost 3 bases and 3 bases, there was a span of 20 bases. Germline V gene data show CDR1 as PRHDT and CDR2 as FYEKMQ (reference sequence).

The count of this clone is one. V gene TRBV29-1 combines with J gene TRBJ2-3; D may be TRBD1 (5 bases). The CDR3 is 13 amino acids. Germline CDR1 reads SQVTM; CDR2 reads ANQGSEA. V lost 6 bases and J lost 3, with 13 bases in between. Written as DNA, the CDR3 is TGCAGCGTGGGGAAGACAGTAACAGATACGCAGTATTTT. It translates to CSVGKTVTDTQYF.

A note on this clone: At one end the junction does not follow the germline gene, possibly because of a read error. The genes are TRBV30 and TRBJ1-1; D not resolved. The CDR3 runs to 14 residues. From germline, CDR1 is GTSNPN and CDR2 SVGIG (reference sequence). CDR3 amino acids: CAWSVELPLVEAFF. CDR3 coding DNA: TGTGCCTGGAGTGTAGAACTGCCCTTAGTTGAAGCCTTCTTT.

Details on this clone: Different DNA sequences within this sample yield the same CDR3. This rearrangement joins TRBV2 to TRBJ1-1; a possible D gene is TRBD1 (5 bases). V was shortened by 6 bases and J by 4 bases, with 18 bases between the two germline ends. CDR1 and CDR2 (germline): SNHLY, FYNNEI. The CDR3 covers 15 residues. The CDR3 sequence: CASRSGGRLGTEAFF. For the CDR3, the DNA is TGTGCCAGCAGAAGCGGGGGACGGCTGGGCACTGAAGCTTTCTTT.

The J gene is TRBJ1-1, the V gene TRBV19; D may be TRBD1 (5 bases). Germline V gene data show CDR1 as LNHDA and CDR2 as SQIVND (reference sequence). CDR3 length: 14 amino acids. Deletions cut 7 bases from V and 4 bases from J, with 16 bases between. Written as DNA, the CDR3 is TGTGCCAGTATAGTGGGGGAGGCGGGCACTGAAGCTTTCTTT. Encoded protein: CASIVGEAGTEAFF.

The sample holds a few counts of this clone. In nucleotides, the CDR3 is TGTGCCAGCAGTAGAGGGTTAACCTCCTACGAGCAGTACTTC. Its translation: CASSRGLTSYEQYF. This chain links TRBV6-1 with TRBJ2-7, with TRBD2 as a possible D gene (5 bases). V was pared by 5 bases and J by 0 bases, with 11 bases between. In germline, CDR1 is MNHNS, CDR2 SASEGT. This CDR3 region has 14 residues.

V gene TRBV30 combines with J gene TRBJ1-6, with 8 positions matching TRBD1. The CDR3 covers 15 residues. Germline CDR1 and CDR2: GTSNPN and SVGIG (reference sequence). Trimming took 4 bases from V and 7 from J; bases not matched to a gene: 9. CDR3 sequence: CAWTVTGVRNSPLHF. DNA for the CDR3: TGTGCCTGGACCGTGACAGGGGTCCGGAATTCACCCCTCCACTTT.

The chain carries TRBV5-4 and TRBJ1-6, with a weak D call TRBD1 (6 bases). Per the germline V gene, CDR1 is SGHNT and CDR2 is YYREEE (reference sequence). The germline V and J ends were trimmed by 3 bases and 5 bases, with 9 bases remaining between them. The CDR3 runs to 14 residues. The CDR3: CASSSGQHNSPLHF. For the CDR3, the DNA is TGTGCCAGCAGCTCCGGACAGCATAATTCACCCCTCCACTTT.

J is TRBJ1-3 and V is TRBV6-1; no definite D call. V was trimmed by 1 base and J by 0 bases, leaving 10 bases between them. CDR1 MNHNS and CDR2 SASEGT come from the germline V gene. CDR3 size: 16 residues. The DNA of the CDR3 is TGTGCCAGCAGTGAAGACTTGAGGAGCTCTGGAAACACCATATATTTT. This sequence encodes CASSEDLRSSGNTIYF.

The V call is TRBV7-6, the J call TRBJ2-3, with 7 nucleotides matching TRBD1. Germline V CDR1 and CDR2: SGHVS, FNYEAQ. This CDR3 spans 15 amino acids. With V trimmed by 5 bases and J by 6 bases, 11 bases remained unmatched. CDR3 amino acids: CASSPQGRGLDTQYF. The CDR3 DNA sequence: TGTGCCAGCAGCCCGCAGGGCAGGGGGTTGGATACGCAGTATTTT.

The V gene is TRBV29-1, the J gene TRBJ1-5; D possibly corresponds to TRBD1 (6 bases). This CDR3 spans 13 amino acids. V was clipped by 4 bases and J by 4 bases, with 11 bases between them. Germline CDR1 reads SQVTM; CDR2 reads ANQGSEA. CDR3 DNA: TGCAGCGTTGTCCAGGGGTTAAATCAGCCCCAGCATTTT. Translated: CSVVQGLNQPQHF.

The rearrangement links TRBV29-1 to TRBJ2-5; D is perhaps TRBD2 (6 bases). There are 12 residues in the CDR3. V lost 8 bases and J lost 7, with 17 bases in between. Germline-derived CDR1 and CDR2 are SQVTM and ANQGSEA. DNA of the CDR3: TGCAGCTCTGGGACTTCCCCAGGGACCCAGTACTTC. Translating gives CSSGTSPGTQYF.

The CDR3 sequence is CASSLGTLGAFF. CDR3 DNA sequence: TGTGCCAGCAGTCTCGGGACTCTAGGAGCTTTCTTT. V gene TRBV28 combines with J gene TRBJ1-1, with D possibly matching TRBD1 (5 bases). The CDR3 length is 12 residues. Trimming pared 5 bases from V and 10 bases from J, leaving 14 bases between. The V gene's germline CDR1 is MDHEN and CDR2 SYDVKM.

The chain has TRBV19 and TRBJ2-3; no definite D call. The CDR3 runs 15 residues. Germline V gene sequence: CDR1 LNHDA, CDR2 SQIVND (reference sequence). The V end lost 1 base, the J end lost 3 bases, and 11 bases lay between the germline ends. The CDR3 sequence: CASSIGKTMTDTQYF. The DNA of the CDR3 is TGTGCCAGTAGTATAGGGAAAACTATGACAGATACGCAGTATTTT. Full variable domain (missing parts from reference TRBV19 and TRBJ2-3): DGGITQSPKYLFRKEGQNVTLSCEQNLNHDAMYWYRQDPGQGLRLIYYSQIVNDFQKGDIAEGYSVSREKKESFPLTVTSAQKNPTAFYLCASSIGKTMTDTQYFGPGTRLTVL.

This CDR3 reads CASSPSGGDYGYTF. DNA of the CDR3: TGTGCCAGTAGTCCCTCGGGGGGGGACTATGGCTACACCTTC. The V call is TRBV19, the J call TRBJ1-2, with D tentatively TRBD1 (5 bases). The length of the CDR3 is 14 residues. Germline V gives CDR1 LNHDA, CDR2 SQIVND (reference sequence). V was trimmed by 5 bases and J by 3 bases, leaving 13 bases between them.